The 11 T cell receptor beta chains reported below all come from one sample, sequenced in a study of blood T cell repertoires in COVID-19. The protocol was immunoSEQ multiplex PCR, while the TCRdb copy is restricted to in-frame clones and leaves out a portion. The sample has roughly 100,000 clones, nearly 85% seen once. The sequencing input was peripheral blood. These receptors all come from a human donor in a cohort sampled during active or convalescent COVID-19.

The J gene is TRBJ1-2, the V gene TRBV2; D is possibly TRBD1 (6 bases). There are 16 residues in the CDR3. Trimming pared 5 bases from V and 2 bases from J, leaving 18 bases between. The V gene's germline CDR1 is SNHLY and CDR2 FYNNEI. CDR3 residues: CASSTQGWVGNYGYTF. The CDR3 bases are TGTGCCAGCAGTACCCAGGGGTGGGTGGGCAACTATGGCTACACCTTC.

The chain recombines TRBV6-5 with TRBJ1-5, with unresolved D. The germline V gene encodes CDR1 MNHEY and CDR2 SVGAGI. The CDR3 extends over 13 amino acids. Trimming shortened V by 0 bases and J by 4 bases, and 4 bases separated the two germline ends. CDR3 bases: TGTGCCAGCAGTTACTCGCAGAATCAGCCCCAGCATTTT. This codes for CASSYSQNQPQHF.

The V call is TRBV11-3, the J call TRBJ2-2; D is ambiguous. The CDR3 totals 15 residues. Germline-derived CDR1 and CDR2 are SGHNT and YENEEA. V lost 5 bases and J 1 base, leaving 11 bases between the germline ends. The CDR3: CASSPVSGNTGELFF. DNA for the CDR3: TGTGCCAGCAGCCCCGTTTCCGGGAACACCGGGGAGCTGTTTTTT.

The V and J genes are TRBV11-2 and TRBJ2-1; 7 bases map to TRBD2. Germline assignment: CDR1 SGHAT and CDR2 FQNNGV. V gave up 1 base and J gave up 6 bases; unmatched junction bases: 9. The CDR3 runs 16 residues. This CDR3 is CASSLAWTRGSNEQFF. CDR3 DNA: TGTGCCAGCAGCTTAGCTTGGACTAGAGGTTCCAATGAGCAGTTCTTC.

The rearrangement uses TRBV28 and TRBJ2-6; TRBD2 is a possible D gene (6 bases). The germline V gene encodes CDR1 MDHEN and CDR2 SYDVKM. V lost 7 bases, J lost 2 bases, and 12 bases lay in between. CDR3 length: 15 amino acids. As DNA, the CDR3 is TGTGCCAGCATTGGGGCGGGGACTGGGGCCAACGTCCTGACTTTC. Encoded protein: CASIGAGTGANVLTF.

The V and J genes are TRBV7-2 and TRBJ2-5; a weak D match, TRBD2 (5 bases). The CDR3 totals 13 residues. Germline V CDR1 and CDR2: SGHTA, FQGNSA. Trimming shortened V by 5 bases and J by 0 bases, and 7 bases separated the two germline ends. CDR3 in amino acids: CASSRTYQETQYF. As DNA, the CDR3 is TGTGCCAGCAGCCGGACTTACCAAGAGACCCAGTACTTC.

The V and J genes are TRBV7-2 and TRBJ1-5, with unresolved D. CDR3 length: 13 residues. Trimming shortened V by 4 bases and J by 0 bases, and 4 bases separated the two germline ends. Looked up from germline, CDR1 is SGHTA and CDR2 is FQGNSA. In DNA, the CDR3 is TGTGCCAGCAGCTCGTATAGCAATCAGCCCCAGCATTTT. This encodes CASSSYSNQPQHF.

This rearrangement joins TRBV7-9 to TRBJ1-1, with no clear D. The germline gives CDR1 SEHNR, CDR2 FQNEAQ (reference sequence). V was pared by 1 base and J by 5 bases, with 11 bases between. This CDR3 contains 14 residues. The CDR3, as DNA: TGTGCCAGCAGCTTAGTTACCGGGAAAACTGAAGCTTTCTTT. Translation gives CASSLVTGKTEAFF.

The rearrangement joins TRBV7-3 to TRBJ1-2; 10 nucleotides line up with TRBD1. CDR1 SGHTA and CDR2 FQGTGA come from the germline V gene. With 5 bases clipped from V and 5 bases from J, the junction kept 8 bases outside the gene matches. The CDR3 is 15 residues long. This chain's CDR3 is CASSHGQGVEYGYTF. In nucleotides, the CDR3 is TGTGCCAGCAGCCACGGACAGGGGGTCGAGTATGGCTACACCTTC.

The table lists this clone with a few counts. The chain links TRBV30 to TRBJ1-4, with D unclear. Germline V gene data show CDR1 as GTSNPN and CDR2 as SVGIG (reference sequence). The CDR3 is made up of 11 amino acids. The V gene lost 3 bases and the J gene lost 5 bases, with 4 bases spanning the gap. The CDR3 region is CAWSENEKLFF. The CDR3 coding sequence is TGTGCCTGGAGCGAGAATGAAAAACTGTTTTTT.

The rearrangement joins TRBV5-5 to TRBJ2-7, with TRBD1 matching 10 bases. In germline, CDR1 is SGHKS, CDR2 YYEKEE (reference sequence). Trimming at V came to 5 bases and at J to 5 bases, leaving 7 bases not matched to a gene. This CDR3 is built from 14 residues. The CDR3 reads CASRLTGGMNEQYF. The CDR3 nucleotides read TGTGCCAGCAGACTGACAGGGGGCATGAACGAGCAGTACTTC.